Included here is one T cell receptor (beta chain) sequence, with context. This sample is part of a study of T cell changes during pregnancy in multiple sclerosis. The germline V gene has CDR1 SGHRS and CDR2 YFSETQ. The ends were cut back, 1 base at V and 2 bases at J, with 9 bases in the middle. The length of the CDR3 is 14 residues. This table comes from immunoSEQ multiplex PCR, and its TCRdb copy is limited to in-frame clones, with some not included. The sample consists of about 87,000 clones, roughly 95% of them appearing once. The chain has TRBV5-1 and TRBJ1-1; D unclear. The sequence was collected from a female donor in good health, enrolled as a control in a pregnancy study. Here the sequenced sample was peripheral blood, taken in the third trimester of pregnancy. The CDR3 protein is CASSLMWPNTEAFF. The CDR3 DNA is TGCGCCAGCAGCTTGATGTGGCCAAACACTGAAGCTTTCTTT.